The clone carrying this T cell receptor beta chain has a handful of counts. Its antigen is still unknown. This sample was taken from a study of T cells after yellow fever vaccination. Study findings and constraints: Any FACS-sorted repertoire could hold abundant clonotypes that contaminate it from the bulk population. Most primary-vaccination clones reappeared after the booster (approximately 95% CD4, 85% to 90% CD8).

5'RACE template switching added a universal primer site and UMIs to TCR cDNA. TCRdb itself ran the 5' RACE reads through MiXCR, one entry per CDR3 protein. The table has under 200,000 distinct CDR3 sequences, roughly 11% seen once; the top ten hold 30% to 45%. The V gene's germline CDR1 is SGHRS and CDR2 YFSETQ. Trimming took off 3 bases at V and 5 bases at J, with 14 bases between the two ends. CDR3 length equals 14 residues. The sequenced sample was CD8+ T cells sorted from PBMCs, obtained 15 days after the yellow fever booster vaccination. This clonotype was sampled from a man between 18 and 35 years old who received the YFV17D yellow fever vaccine. This chain uses TRBV5-1 with TRBJ1-1; tentatively, D is TRBD1 (5 bases). This CDR3 reads CASSSYGGWTEAFF. The CDR3 nucleotides read TGCGCCAGCAGCTCTTATGGGGGTTGGACTGAAGCTTTCTTT.